This T cell receptor beta chain originates from a study of shared clonotypes between healthy human individuals. Study at large: Every donor yielded three CD4 naive, three CD4 memory, two CD8 naive and one CD8 memory plate. Study results and caveats: Estimated richness values were generally larger in naive subsets than in memory subsets. Owing to a small donor count, the genetic and exposure-history diversity represented was limited.

With regard to this clone: Its target is not known.

Repertoires were generated with immunoSEQ multiplex PCR, while TCRdb's copy carries only in-frame clones and drops some. The sample carries around 600,000 clones, more than 95% recorded once. The sequence was collected from a woman under 40 in good health. Material: naive CD4+ T cells sorted from blood. Noted subset: CD45RA+ positively selected.

The CDR3 nucleotides are TGTGCCAGCTCCTTCGGACAGGGAGATCAGCCCCAGCATTTT. It yields the protein CASSFGQGDQPQHF. This chain links TRBV18 with TRBJ1-5; 8 bases agree with TRBD1. The CDR3 is 14 amino acids. The V gene's germline CDR1 is KGHSH and CDR2 LQKENI. V lost 6 bases, J lost 5 bases, and 6 bases stayed unmatched.